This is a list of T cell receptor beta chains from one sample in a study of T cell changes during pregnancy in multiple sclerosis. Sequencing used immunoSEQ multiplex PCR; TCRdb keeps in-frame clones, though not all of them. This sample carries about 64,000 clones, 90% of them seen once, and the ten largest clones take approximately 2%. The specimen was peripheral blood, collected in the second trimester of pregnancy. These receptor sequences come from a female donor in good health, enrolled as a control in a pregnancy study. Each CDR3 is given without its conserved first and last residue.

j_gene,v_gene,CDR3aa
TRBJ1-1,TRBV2,ASSEGGQNTEAF
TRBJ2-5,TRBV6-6,ASSYTGGTQY
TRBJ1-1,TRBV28,ASREGTGGRAF
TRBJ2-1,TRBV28,ASSFRGPEQF
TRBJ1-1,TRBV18,ASSPGQLNTEAF
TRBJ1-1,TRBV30,AWSVLRMDTEAF
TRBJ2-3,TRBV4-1,ASSQRTTDTDTQY
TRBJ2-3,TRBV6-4,ASSDRASSGGGTDTQY
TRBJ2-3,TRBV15,ATSRERQGTQY
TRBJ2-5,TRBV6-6,ASSPPGREETQY
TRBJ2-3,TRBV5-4,ASSLSGRTDTQY
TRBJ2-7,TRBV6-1,ASRGTSSYEQY
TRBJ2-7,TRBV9,ASSVASGGYEQY
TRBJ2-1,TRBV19,ASTPAVWEYNEQF
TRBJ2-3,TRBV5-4,ASSPPGLAGGQDTQY
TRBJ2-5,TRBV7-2,ASSPAVPETQY
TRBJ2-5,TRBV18,ASSPEGTQY
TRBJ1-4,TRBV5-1,ASSLGQVNEKLF
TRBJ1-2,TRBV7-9,ASSLPKKTGRYGYT
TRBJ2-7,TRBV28,ASSLGGGRYEQY
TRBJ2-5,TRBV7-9,ASSLQDLGY
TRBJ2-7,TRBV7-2,ASSGLAGVDEQY
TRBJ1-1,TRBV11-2,ASSPVGQTNTEAF
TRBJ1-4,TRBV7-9,ASSPQGRFEKLF
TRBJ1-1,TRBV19,ASSDYRGGENTEAF
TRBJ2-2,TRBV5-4,ASSTGLAGGPTGELF
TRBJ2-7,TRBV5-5,ASGGRLANWYEQY
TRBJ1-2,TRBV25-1,ASSPPGDYGYT
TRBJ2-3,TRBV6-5,ASSYIRGGTDTQY
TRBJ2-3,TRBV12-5,ASGLTGSTDTQY
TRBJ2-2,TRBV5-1,ASSYAVTDTGELF
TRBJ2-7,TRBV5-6,ASSEPGTGGSSYEQY
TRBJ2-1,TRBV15,ATSFRRNYNEQF
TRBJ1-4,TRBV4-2,ASSQEQGPINEKLF
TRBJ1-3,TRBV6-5,ASSYREGSGNTIY
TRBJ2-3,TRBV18,ASSPSRTGEPEKTDTQY
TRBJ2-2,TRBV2,ASSKDLNTGELF
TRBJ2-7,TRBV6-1,ASSAGTGGSYEQY
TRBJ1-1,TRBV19,ASTILGGRESTEAF
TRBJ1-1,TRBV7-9,ASSLSTIRQGREAF
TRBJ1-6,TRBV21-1,ASSKDVNGDSPLH
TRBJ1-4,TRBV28,ASSVSHRELF
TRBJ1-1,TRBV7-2,ASSLSNQGNTEAF
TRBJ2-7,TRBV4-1,ASSQDSGLAGGTYEQY
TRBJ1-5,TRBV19,ASSIGQGGSSAQH
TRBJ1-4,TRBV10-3,AISEGGGNEKLF
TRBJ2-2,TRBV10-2,ASSDRQEGELF
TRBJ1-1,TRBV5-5,ASSYTGTGPGTEAF
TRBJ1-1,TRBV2,ASSTGLTEAF
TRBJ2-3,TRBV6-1,ASSEYPDSSDTQY
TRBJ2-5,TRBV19,ASSVRIQETQY